This T cell receptor (beta chain) is from a study of blood T cell repertoires in COVID-19 (dated by TCRdb to the early 2020s). For context, the study as a whole: Collaborator samples came from the United States, Italy and Spain and covered acute and convalescent phases of COVID-19. Deeply sampled blood TCRbeta repertoires from subjects exposed to, actively infected with, or recovered from COVID-19 were included in the dataset. Where available, HLA class I and class II types were taken from metadata supplied by the sample provider and were not determined by assay-based typing. The material from the prospective study consisted of cDNA or gDNA derived from T cells, B-cell-depleted T cells, or PBMCs. The repertoires were released in a freely available public database meant as a resource for research on the immune response to SARS-CoV-2. A de-identified subject ID, COVID-19 status, age in years and sex were almost always included in the sample metadata. The samples were drawn from the first 160 participants of the ongoing ImmuneRACE study and from 950 to 1,500 subjects provided by 6 global collaborators. On the study overall, not on this receptor specifically: The quantity of clinical and demographic metadata differed by source and by participant and was supplied without curation.

Each collaborating institution followed its own protocols to collect whole blood in K2EDTA tubes. For TCRbeta analysis, collaborators shipped samples as frozen whole blood, isolated PBMCs, or DNA extracted from either of those sample types. CDR1 and CDR2 (SGHAT, FQDESV) derive from the germline V gene (reference sequence). V drops 7 bases and J drops 8 bases, leaving 13 bases in between. Reading from cysteine to phenylalanine, the CDR3 counts 12 amino acids. The only DNA kept is the CDR3, 36 bases in frame from the first base. On this clone: Its antigen is still unknown. One base away there is no much larger clone; base qualities are not given.

The immunoSEQ Assay, a bias-controlled multiplex PCR, was used to amplify TCRbeta CDR3 regions from genomic DNA. The authors' analysis ran thus. The number of nucleated cells in each sample was estimated by amplification of reference gene primers within the assay. Sequence reads were collapsed and filtered to measure the absolute abundance of every unique TCRbeta CDR3 rearrangement. For each sample, productive Simpson clonality was calculated as the square root of Simpson's diversity index across productive rearrangements. The source is immuneACCESS, and TCRdb retained only in-frame sequences with V and J called. Part of the clones is not carried over; for the studies checked, unresolved V genes explain less than half of this, and the remainder is unexplained. V and J calls and clone size are as listed in that table; D and trimming were resolved from the DNA. This sample comprises about 190,000 clones, approximately 84% of them detected only once. About 5.1% of the sample rests with the top ten.

The rearrangement combines TRBV11-1 with TRBJ2-3; the D gene is possibly TRBD2, with 6 bases matching. This clonotype was obtained from a woman aged 70-85 years with active or convalescent COVID-19. The source material was peripheral blood. The CDR3 in this case is CASNPSGGTQYF. The nucleotide sequence is TGTGCCAGCAACCCATCCGGGGGTACGCAGTATTTT.